This TCR beta chain was documented in a study of blood T cell repertoires in COVID-19. Study background: Nucleic acid was either cDNA or gDNA, and it came from T cells, B-cell-depleted T cells, or PBMCs.

To note about this clone: Other DNA sequences from this sample encode an identical CDR3 as well.

Per the authors' pipeline: Amplification of reference gene primers provided the estimated nucleated cell counts. Sequencing was performed with immunoSEQ multiplex PCR; in TCRdb, only in-frame clones are kept and a portion is missing. V, J and clone size reflect that table, while D and trimming were determined from the DNA. The sample contains a few hundred thousand clones, about nine tenths of which appear only once. V was cut by 2 bases and J by 2 bases, with 7 bases left in between. This CDR3 is 14 amino acids long. Germline CDR1 is MNHEY and CDR2 is SVGAGI. The receptor's source is a human donor in a cohort exposed to, infected with or recovered from COVID-19 (not recorded which). The donor label of this sample is uncertain. Sequencing was done on a sample of PBMCs or T cells enriched from blood (not recorded which). The rearrangement joins TRBV6-5 to TRBJ1-3; perhaps TRBD1 as D (5 bases). The DNA for the CDR3 is TGTGCCAGCAGTTACGGGGGGACTGGAAACACCATATATTTT. Amino acids: CASSYGGTGNTIYF.